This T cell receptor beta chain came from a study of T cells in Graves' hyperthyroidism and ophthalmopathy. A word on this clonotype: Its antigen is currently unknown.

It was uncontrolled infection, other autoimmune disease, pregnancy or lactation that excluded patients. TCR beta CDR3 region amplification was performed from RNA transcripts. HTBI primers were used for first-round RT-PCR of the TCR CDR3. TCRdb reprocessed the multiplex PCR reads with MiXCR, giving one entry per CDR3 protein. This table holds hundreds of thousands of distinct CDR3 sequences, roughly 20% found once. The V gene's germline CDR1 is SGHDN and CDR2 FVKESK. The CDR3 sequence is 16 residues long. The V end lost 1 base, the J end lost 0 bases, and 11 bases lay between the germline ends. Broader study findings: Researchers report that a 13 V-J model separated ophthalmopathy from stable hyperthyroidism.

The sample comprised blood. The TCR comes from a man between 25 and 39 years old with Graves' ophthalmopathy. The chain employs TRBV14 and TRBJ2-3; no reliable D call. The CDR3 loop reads CASSQGKRASTDTQYF. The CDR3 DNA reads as TGTGCCAGCAGCCAAGGGAAGCGTGCTAGCACAGATACGCAGTATTTT.